This T cell receptor beta chain was identified during a study of blood T cell repertoires in COVID-19. For the study at large: Acute and convalescent COVID-19 samples came from the United States, Italy and Spain. From T cells, B-cell-depleted T cells, or PBMCs came the material, which was cDNA or gDNA.

Original processing notes: Estimation of nucleated cell counts relied on the amplification of reference gene primers. TCRdb keeps only in-frame clones here, not all; method: immunoSEQ multiplex PCR. From that table come the V and J calls and clone size; the DNA was used to work out D and trimming. This table holds tens of thousands of clones, roughly 80% found once. There are 16 residues in the CDR3. Germline lookup yields CDR1 PRHDT and CDR2 FYEKMQ (reference sequence). With 4 bases removed from V and 0 bases from J, the gap between germline ends came to 16 bases. This TCR was recovered from a woman between 65 and 79 years old with acute or convalescent COVID-19. What was sequenced was peripheral blood. The V gene is TRBV13, the J gene TRBJ2-7; the D gene is possibly TRBD2 (6 bases). The CDR3 region is CASSSRRRGNSYEQYF. Written as DNA, the CDR3 is TGTGCCAGCAGCTCCCGTCGGCGGGGTAACTCCTACGAGCAGTACTTC.